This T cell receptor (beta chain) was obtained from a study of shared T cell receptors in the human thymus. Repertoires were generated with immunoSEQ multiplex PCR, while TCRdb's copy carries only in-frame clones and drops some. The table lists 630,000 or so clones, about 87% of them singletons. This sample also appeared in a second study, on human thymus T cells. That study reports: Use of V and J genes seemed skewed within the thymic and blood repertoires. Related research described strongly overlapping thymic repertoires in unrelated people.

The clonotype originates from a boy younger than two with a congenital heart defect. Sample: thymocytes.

CDR3 nucleotide sequence: TGCGCCAGCCGGGACAGGGATCGCGAGCAGTTCTTC. Its translation is CASRDRDREQFF. The V and J genes are TRBV10-1 and TRBJ2-1, with 9 positions matching TRBD1. Germline V lookup: CDR1 WNHNN, CDR2 SYGVQD (reference sequence). J was trimmed by 10 bases and V by 8 bases; bases with no gene match: 6. The CDR3 covers 12 residues.